Included here is one T cell receptor beta chain sequence, with context. What it binds is unknown. The data were obtained in a study of T cell repertoires in ileal Crohn's disease. Looking at the study overall: M6 samples are neoterminal ileum biopsies from postoperative colonoscopy.

Whole-study results and caveats: Every patient over 26.8% clonality showed endoscopic recurrence.

The CDR3 has 17 amino acids. Losses at the gene ends were 1 base for V and 1 base for J; bases not matched to a gene: 7. CDR1 and CDR2 from the germline V gene are SGHAT and FQNNGV. This sample's time point: neoterminal ileum biopsy at postoperative endoscopy, about 6 months after surgery. Profiled with immunoSEQ multiplex PCR; TCRdb holds only in-frame clones, not every one. Of roughly 60,000 clones in the sample, roughly 89% were seen once. Sequencing was performed on ileal tissue. This sequence joins TRBV11-2 and TRBJ2-7; 10 positions match TRBD2. The receptor was derived from an adult with Crohn's disease. The CDR3 bases are TGTGCCAGCAGCTTAGCACAACTAGCGGGGCTATCCTACGAGCAGTACTTC. This translates into CASSLAQLAGLSYEQYF. The variable domain in full, with the rest retrieved from reference TRBV11-2 and TRBJ2-7, is EAGVAQSPRYKIIEKRQSVAFWCNPISGHATLYWYQQILGQGPKLLIQFQNNGVVDDSQLPKDRFSAERLKGVDSTLKIQPAKLEDSAVYLCASSLAQLAGLSYEQYFGPGTRLTVT.